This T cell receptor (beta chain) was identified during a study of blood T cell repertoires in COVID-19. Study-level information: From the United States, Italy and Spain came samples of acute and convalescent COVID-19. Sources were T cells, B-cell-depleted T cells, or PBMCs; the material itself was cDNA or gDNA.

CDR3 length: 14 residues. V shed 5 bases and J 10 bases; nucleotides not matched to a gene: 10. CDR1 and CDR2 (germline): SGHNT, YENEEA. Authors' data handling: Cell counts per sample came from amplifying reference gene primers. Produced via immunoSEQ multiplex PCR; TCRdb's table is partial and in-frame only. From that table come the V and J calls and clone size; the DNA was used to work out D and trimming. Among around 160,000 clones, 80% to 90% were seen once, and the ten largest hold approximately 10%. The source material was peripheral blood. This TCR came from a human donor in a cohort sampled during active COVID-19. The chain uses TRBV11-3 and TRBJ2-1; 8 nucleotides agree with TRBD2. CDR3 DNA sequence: TGTGCCAGCAGCATCAGCGGGAGAGTTCCGGAGCAGTTCTTC. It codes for CASSISGRVPEQFF.